This TCR beta chain is drawn from a study of blood T cell repertoires in COVID-19. Study summary: Sites in the United States, Italy and Spain provided acute and convalescent COVID-19 samples. PBMCs, B-cell-depleted T cells, or T cells were the source of the cDNA or gDNA that made up the material.

Per the study methods: Reference gene primer amplification gave nucleated cell count estimates. The repertoire was sequenced with immunoSEQ multiplex PCR; TCRdb's copy has only in-frame clones and lacks some. That table furnishes V, J and clone size, whereas the DNA furnished D and trimming. The sample consists of about 120,000 clones, approximately 81% of them appearing once. Sequencing input: peripheral blood. The TCR originated in a man between 60 and 75 years old with acute or convalescent COVID-19.

In DNA form, the CDR3 reads TGTGCCAGCAGCCAGGGAGGGACTAGCGGGGCCAGCTCCTACAATGAGCAGTTCTTC. It yields the protein CASSQGGTSGASSYNEQFF. V gene TRBV3-1 (or the pseudogene TRBV3-2) combines with J gene TRBJ2-1, with 13 nucleotides matching TRBD2. V shed 3 bases and J 0 bases; nucleotides not matched to a gene: 8. The CDR3 spans 19 residues. Germline CDR1 is LGHDT and CDR2 is YNNKEL (reference sequence).